Below, one T cell receptor (beta chain) is given with its context. The sample belongs to a study of blood T cell repertoires in COVID-19. Background on the study: The origin of the acute and convalescent COVID-19 samples was the United States, Italy and Spain. Nucleic acid was either cDNA or gDNA, and it came from T cells, B-cell-depleted T cells, or PBMCs.

How the authors handled the data: Estimated nucleated cell counts came from reference gene primer amplification. Libraries were prepared by immunoSEQ multiplex PCR; TCRdb keeps only in-frame clonotypes and omits some of them. The D gene and trimming were derived from the DNA, and the V and J assignments and clone size from that table. The sample records under 200,000 clones, under 80% being singletons. V lost 3 bases, J lost 3 bases, and 5 bases lay in between. CDR3 length: 11 residues. From germline, CDR1 is DFQATT and CDR2 SNEGSKA (reference sequence). The origin of this receptor is a man in his sixties or seventies with acute or convalescent COVID-19. Sequencing input: peripheral blood. The chain employs TRBV20-1 and TRBJ2-5, with no clear D. The CDR3 protein is CSASPEETQYF. DNA for the CDR3: TGCAGTGCTAGTCCTGAAGAGACCCAGTACTTC.